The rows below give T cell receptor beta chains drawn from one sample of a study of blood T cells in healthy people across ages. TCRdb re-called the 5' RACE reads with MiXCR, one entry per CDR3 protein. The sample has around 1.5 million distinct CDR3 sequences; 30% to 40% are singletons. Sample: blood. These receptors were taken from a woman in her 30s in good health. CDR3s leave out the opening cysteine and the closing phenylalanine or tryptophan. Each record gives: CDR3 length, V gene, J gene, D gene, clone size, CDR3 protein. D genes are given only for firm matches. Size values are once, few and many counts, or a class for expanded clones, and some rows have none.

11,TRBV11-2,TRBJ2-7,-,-,VSSLSWSYDQY
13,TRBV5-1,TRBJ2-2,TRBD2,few,ASSLGLAGTGELF
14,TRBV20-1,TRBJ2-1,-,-,SARDFSGSSYNEQF
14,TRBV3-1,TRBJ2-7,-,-,ASSQDLRGRFYEQY
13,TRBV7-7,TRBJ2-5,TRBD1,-,ASSPGQPDQETQY
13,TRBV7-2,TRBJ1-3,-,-,ASSLKGFSGNTIY
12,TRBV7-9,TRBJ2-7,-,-,ASSLGGIAGEQY
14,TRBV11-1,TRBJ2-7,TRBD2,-,ASSLSRGSFTYEQY
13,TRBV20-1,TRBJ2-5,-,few,SPRRKQGLTETQY
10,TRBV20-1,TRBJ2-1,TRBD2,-,SSAGPYNEQF
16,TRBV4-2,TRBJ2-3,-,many,ASSHGLREESPGDTQY
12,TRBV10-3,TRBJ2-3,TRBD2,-,AISGEGETDTQY